The 23 T cell receptor beta chains presented below share a single source sample, sequenced in a study of blood T cell repertoires in COVID-19. Profiling relied on immunoSEQ multiplex PCR, and the TCRdb table lists in-frame clones only, not all of them. The table lists about 310,000 clones, roughly nine tenths of them singletons. The sequencing sample was made of PBMCs or T cells enriched from blood (not recorded which). Every receptor here comes from a man aged 55 to 70 who had recovered from COVID-19.

V gene TRBV3-1 (or the pseudogene TRBV3-2) combines with J gene TRBJ2-5; possibly TRBD2 for D (5 bases). This CDR3 region has 15 residues. Germline V gene sequence: CDR1 LGHDT, CDR2 YNNKEL (reference sequence). Trimming removed 1 base from V and 0 bases from J, with 9 bases in between. The CDR3 DNA reads as TGTGCCAGCAGCCAAGTGCGGGTAAACCAAGAGACCCAGTACTTC. It is translated as CASSQVRVNQETQYF.

The J gene is TRBJ2-2, the V gene TRBV7-2; D not resolved. Germline V gene data show CDR1 as SGHTA and CDR2 as FQGNSA. Trimming cost V 7 bases and J 7 bases, with 13 bases left between them. The CDR3 length is 13 residues. Here the CDR3 reads CASTFESGGELFF. CDR3 nucleotides: TGTGCCAGCACCTTCGAGAGTGGCGGGGAGCTGTTTTTT.

V usage is TRBV11-2 and J usage is TRBJ1-1, with D possibly TRBD1 on 6 matching bases. This CDR3 is 15 amino acids long. The germline gives CDR1 SGHAT, CDR2 FQNNGV. V gave up 4 bases and J gave up 5 bases, with 17 bases separating them. DNA of the CDR3: TGTGCCAGCAGCTCCCTGCGGGGGCGGCAGACTGAAGCTTTCTTT. Protein product: CASSSLRGRQTEAFF.

The chain employs TRBV19 and TRBJ2-2; D gene uncertain. V was pared by 9 bases and J by 7 bases, with 18 bases between. The germline V gene encodes CDR1 LNHDA and CDR2 SQIVND (reference sequence). There are 14 residues in the CDR3. CDR3: CASCSAVWSGELFF. CDR3 coding DNA: TGTGCCAGCTGTTCGGCGGTATGGAGCGGGGAGCTGTTTTTT.

The chain carries TRBV12-3 or TRBV12-4 and TRBJ2-2; possibly TRBD2 for D (5 bases). The CDR3 spans 13 residues. V was pared by 7 bases and J by 8 bases, with 14 bases between. The CDR3 DNA sequence: TGTGCCAGCACCACCAGGAGGCGAGGGGAGCTGTTTTTT. It specifies CASTTRRRGELFF.

The chain employs TRBV5-1 and TRBJ1-3, with a tentative D call TRBD1 (6 bases). V was cut by 0 bases and J by 4 bases, with 8 bases left in between. The germline CDR1 and CDR2 sequences are SGHRS and YFSETQ. CDR3 length equals 14 residues. Here the CDR3 DNA reads TGCGCCAGCAGCTTGGCGGGACAAGGAAACACCATATATTTT. Translated, it gives CASSLAGQGNTIYF.

The chain has TRBV5-1 and TRBJ2-7; 7 bases line up with TRBD2. Germline V gene data show CDR1 as SGHRS and CDR2 as YFSETQ. CDR3 length: 18 residues. With 0 bases clipped from V and 4 bases from J, the junction kept 16 bases outside the gene matches. The CDR3 spells CASSLGAVAGPLQYEQYF. CDR3 bases: TGCGCCAGCAGCTTGGGGGCGGTAGCGGGTCCTCTACAGTACGAGCAGTACTTC.

This sequence joins TRBV30 and TRBJ1-4; perhaps TRBD1 as D (5 bases). CDR3 length: 15 residues. Germline assignment: CDR1 GTSNPN and CDR2 SVGIG (reference sequence). Trimming cost V 3 bases and J 4 bases, with 15 bases left between them. The CDR3 DNA follows: TGTGCCTGGAGCTTAAGGGGAAGGTATAATGAAAAACTGTTTTTT. Translation gives CAWSLRGRYNEKLFF.

The rearrangement uses TRBV7-2 and TRBJ2-3, with 10 bases aligning to TRBD2. Per germline, CDR1 SGHTA and CDR2 FQGNSA. The CDR3 length is 13 residues. Trimming removed 6 bases from V and 5 bases from J; junction bases left unmatched: 2. The CDR3 DNA sequence: TGTGCCAGCAGGCTAGCGGGAGAAGATACGCAGTATTTT. This codes for CASRLAGEDTQYF.

The V gene is TRBV7-9, the J gene TRBJ2-3, with D unclear. Per the germline V gene, CDR1 is SEHNR and CDR2 is FQNEAQ (reference sequence). Trimming shortened V by 5 bases and J by 2 bases, and 11 bases separated the two germline ends. The CDR3 is 14 residues long. The CDR3 loop is CASSRSAPTDTQYF. The CDR3 DNA sequence: TGTGCCAGCAGCCGGTCTGCCCCCACAGATACGCAGTATTTT.

J is TRBJ2-1 and V is TRBV24-1; 10 bases are shared with TRBD2. Germline V lookup: CDR1 KGHDR, CDR2 SFDVKD. The CDR3 has 16 residues. J gave up 8 bases and V 4 bases, and 10 bases lay outside the gene matches. The CDR3 region is CATSDLSGRAGDEQFF. CDR3 coding DNA: TGTGCCACCAGTGACCTGAGCGGGAGGGCCGGGGATGAGCAGTTCTTC.

The chain is built from TRBV11-3 and TRBJ2-3; D call uncertain. V was trimmed by 4 bases and J by 0 bases, leaving 17 bases between them. Germline CDR1 is SGHNT and CDR2 is YENEEA. The length of the CDR3 is 17 residues. This CDR3 reads CASSSSYQDSSTDTQYF. CDR3 in DNA: TGTGCCAGCAGCTCCTCATATCAGGATTCTAGCACAGATACGCAGTATTTT.

This clone was seen a few times. The chain combines TRBV19 with TRBJ1-2; 9 bases align to TRBD1. Germline loops: CDR1 LNHDA, CDR2 SQIVND (reference sequence). Germline trimming cut 2 bases from V and 5 bases from J; bases unmatched to any gene: 15. This CDR3 has 18 residues. CDR3 coding DNA: TGTGCCAGTAGTATACCCCGAACCGGGACAGGGAGCACGTATGGCTACACCTTC. Residues: CASSIPRTGTGSTYGYTF.

CDR3 loop: CASSTGLAAGTDTQYF. CDR3 bases: TGCGCCAGCAGCACCGGACTAGCGGCTGGCACAGATACGCAGTATTTT. The chain links TRBV5-1 to TRBJ2-3; 10 bases map to TRBD2. CDR1 and CDR2 from the germline V gene are SGHRS and YFSETQ. CDR3 size: 16 residues. V lost 4 bases, J lost 1 base, and 6 bases stayed unmatched.

The chain couples TRBV5-1 to TRBJ2-5, with 14 bases aligning to TRBD2. The germline CDR1 and CDR2 sequences are SGHRS and YFSETQ. Trimming at V came to 4 bases and at J to 5 bases, leaving 13 bases not matched to a gene. The length of the CDR3 is 18 residues. CDR3 loop: CASSAGLAGVSAVETQYF. CDR3 DNA: TGCGCCAGCAGCGCGGGACTAGCGGGAGTAAGCGCCGTGGAGACCCAGTACTTC.

The rearrangement uses TRBV29-1 and TRBJ2-1; D is possibly TRBD1 (6 bases). This CDR3 comprises 19 residues. The germline V gene encodes CDR1 SQVTM and CDR2 ANQGSEA. V gave up 6 bases and J gave up 0 bases, with 27 bases separating them. The CDR3 region has the DNA TGCAGCGTCGAGTGGGTGGCTATCTTGGGACATAACTCCTACAATGAGCAGTTCTTC. Translating gives CSVEWVAILGHNSYNEQFF.

The chain uses TRBV9 and TRBJ1-1; 9 positions match TRBD1. V was pared by 3 bases and J by 8 bases, with 11 bases of the junction left unmatched. CDR3 size: 15 residues. In germline, CDR1 is SGDLS, CDR2 YYNGEE. Here the CDR3 DNA reads TGTGCCAGCAGCGGACTGGGACAGGGAGGTGAGGAAGCTTTCTTT. Amino acid sequence: CASSGLGQGGEEAFF.

This clone appeared a single time. This sequence joins TRBV28 and TRBJ1-2; the D is unclear. The CDR3 spans 15 residues. Trimming removed 3 bases from V and 5 bases from J, with 16 bases in between. Germline V gene sequence: CDR1 MDHEN, CDR2 SYDVKM. This CDR3 is CASSLGGRGRYGYTF. The CDR3, as DNA: TGTGCCAGCAGTTTGGGAGGGAGAGGTCGGTATGGCTACACCTTC.

CDR3 residues: CATSESRDIAGGPGEQYF. The CDR3 DNA sequence: TGTGCCACCAGTGAGTCGAGGGATATAGCGGGAGGGCCAGGGGAGCAGTACTTC. This rearrangement joins TRBV24-1 to TRBJ2-7; 11 nucleotides agree with TRBD2. Germline V gene data show CDR1 as KGHDR and CDR2 as SFDVKD. The CDR3 is made up of 18 amino acids. The ends lost 4 bases at V and 7 bases at J; junction bases unmatched: 17.

This chain connects TRBV10-2 to TRBJ2-4, with a tentative D call TRBD2 (6 bases). This CDR3 is 15 amino acids long. Trimming pared 3 bases from V and 0 bases from J, leaving 9 bases between. Germline CDR1 WSHSY, CDR2 SAAADI. The CDR3 nucleotides are TGCGCCAGCAGTGATAGCGGTTTAGCCAAAAACATTCAGTACTTC. Translation gives CASSDSGLAKNIQYF.

V and J are TRBV19 and TRBJ2-3; D is unresolved. The germline CDR1 and CDR2 sequences are LNHDA and SQIVND (reference sequence). This CDR3 contains 14 residues. With 2 bases removed from V and 6 bases from J, the gap between germline ends came to 12 bases. CDR3 region: CASSILSKTDTQYF. The CDR3 DNA is TGTGCCAGTAGTATATTGAGCAAGACTGATACGCAGTATTTT. The full variable domain, rest sourced from reference TRBV19 and TRBJ2-3, is DGGITQSPKYLFRKEGQNVTLSCEQNLNHDAMYWYRQDPGQGLRLIYYSQIVNDFQKGDIAEGYSVSREKKESFPLTVTSAQKNPTAFYLCASSILSKTDTQYFGPGTRLTVL.

The rearrangement links TRBV19 to TRBJ1-2; unclear D gene. This CDR3 has 14 residues. Trimming took off 1 base at V and 4 bases at J, with 10 bases between the two ends. Germline CDR1 is LNHDA and CDR2 is SQIVND (reference sequence). This chain's CDR3 is CASSIGAGAYGYTF. CDR3 coding DNA: TGTGCCAGTAGTATAGGTGCCGGAGCCTATGGCTACACCTTC. Looking up the rest from reference TRBV19 and TRBJ1-2 gives the full variable domain: DGGITQSPKYLFRKEGQNVTLSCEQNLNHDAMYWYRQDPGQGLRLIYYSQIVNDFQKGDIAEGYSVSREKKESFPLTVTSAQKNPTAFYLCASSIGAGAYGYTFGSGTRLTVV.

The genes are TRBV24-1 and TRBJ2-1; 7 nucleotides align to TRBD1. J was trimmed by 12 bases and V by 4 bases; bases with no gene match: 17. The CDR3 has 16 residues. CDR1 is KGHDR, CDR2 SFDVKD, per germline. The CDR3: CATSDTTGPQKSGQFF. The CDR3, as DNA: TGTGCCACCAGTGACACGACAGGGCCCCAAAAATCGGGGCAGTTCTTC.